A single sample is the source of the 15 T cell receptor beta chains below, sequenced in a study of blood T cells in healthy people across ages. It was with a sample-barcoded 5' primer and a J-beta primer mix that a second PCR of roughly 7 to 12 cycles was run. From the 5' RACE reads, TCRdb called clonotypes with MiXCR, one entry per CDR3 protein. The sample contains some 700,000 distinct CDR3 sequences, about a fifth of which appear only once. Sequenced: blood. The receptors were gathered from a man aged 70-80 years in good health.

The chain combines TRBV7-6 with TRBJ2-5; no clear D gene. Matching the DNA end better, TRBJ2-7 makes the J call doubtful. CDR1 and CDR2 from the germline V gene are SGHVS and FNYEAQ. The CDR3 covers 14 residues. The CDR3 here is CASSLGPLDYEQYF. The CDR3 DNA reads as TGTGCCAGCAGCCTCGGCCCCTTGGACTACGAGCAGTACTTC.

This clonotype was counted between two and nine times. The chain combines TRBV12-3 or TRBV12-4 with TRBJ1-1, with D uncertain. V lost 5 bases to trimming and J lost 4 bases, with 11 bases between them. The CDR3 has 13 residues. CDR3 loop: CASSSTRGTEAFF. CDR3 DNA: TGTGCCAGCAGTAGTACCCGGGGCACTGAAGCTTTCTTT.

The chain links TRBV20-1 to TRBJ2-3, with D unresolved. V was shortened by 4 bases and J by 2 bases, with 13 bases between the two germline ends. The CDR3 spans 14 residues. CDR1 and CDR2 (germline): DFQATT, SNEGSKA (reference sequence). The CDR3 nucleotides are TGCAGTGCTACCTTATGGTCAAACACAGATACGCAGTATTTT. Protein product: CSATLWSNTDTQYF.

For this clonotype: Mismatch with germline at one junction end may stem from a read error. The chain carries TRBV19 and TRBJ1-6; D perhaps matches TRBD1 (6 bases). The CDR3 loop spans 12 amino acids. Germline CDR1 LNHDA, CDR2 SQIVND (reference sequence). CDR3 residues: CACRPGESPLHF. The CDR3 DNA follows: TGTGCCTGTAGGCCAGGGGAATCACCCCTCCACTTT.

This clonotype was counted a single time. The chain uses TRBV12-3 or TRBV12-4 and TRBJ1-2; 10 nucleotides line up with TRBD1. The CDR3 consists of 14 residues. V lost 6 bases to trimming and J lost 6 bases; unmatched junction nucleotides: 7. In DNA, the CDR3 is TGTGCCAGCAGCATTTCGGGGACAGGGGATGGCTACACCTTC. The encoded protein is CASSISGTGDGYTF.

The chain couples TRBV3-1 to TRBJ2-3; D possibly matches TRBD1 or TRBD2 (5 bases each). CDR1 LGHDT and CDR2 YNNKEL come from the germline V gene (reference sequence). V was cut by 4 bases and J by 12 bases, with 17 bases left in between. CDR3 length: 13 residues. The CDR3 reads CASSPGRLQAQYF. The CDR3 region has the DNA TGTGCCAGCAGCCCGGGACGGCTACAGGCACAGTATTTT.

CDR3 amino acids: CASSPPGPNSGNTIYF. DNA of the CDR3: TGTGCCAGCAGCCCACCGGGTCCGAACTCGGGAAACACCATATATTTT. The chain uses TRBV3-1 and TRBJ1-3; unclear D gene. The CDR3 is 16 residues long. Looked up from germline, CDR1 is LGHDT and CDR2 is YNNKEL (reference sequence). V dropped 4 bases and J dropped 4 bases, with 17 bases sitting between them.

This clonotype was counted once. Written as DNA, the CDR3 is TGTGCCAGTAGTATAAGGTGGGACAGCAATCAGCCCCAGCATTTT. This sequence encodes CASSIRWDSNQPQHF. The chain links TRBV19 to TRBJ1-5; D might be TRBD1 (5 bases). Germline V gene lookup returns CDR1 LNHDA and CDR2 SQIVND (reference sequence). Trimming removed 2 bases from V and 1 base from J, with 9 bases in between. The CDR3 length is 15 residues. Full variable domain (remainder filled in from reference TRBV19 and TRBJ1-5): DGGITQSPKYLFRKEGQNVTLSCEQNLNHDAMYWYRQDPGQGLRLIYYSQIVNDFQKGDIAEGYSVSREKKESFPLTVTSAQKNPTAFYLCASSIRWDSNQPQHFGDGTRLSIL.

The rearrangement joins TRBV5-1 to TRBJ2-1; 8 nucleotides line up with TRBD1. V lost 5 bases, J lost 6 bases, and 7 bases stayed unmatched. This CDR3 has 14 residues. In germline, CDR1 is SGHRS, CDR2 YFSETQ. In DNA form, the CDR3 reads TGCGCCAGCAGTCAACTGCAGGGGGCCAATGAGCAGTTCTTC. Its protein is CASSQLQGANEQFF.

A few counts support this clonotype. The chain is built from TRBV12-3 or TRBV12-4 and TRBJ1-6; the D gene is possibly TRBD1 (5 bases). V lost 4 bases to trimming and J lost 10 bases, with 20 bases between them. The CDR3 runs to 16 residues. CDR3 protein: CASSYSLATGGSPLHF. CDR3 DNA sequence: TGTGCCAGCAGTTATTCTTTGGCCACTGGGGGATCACCCCTCCACTTT.

This clonotype occurred a few times. The chain joins TRBV7-2 to TRBJ2-7; D gene uncertain. TRBJ2-5 matches the DNA end more closely, so the J call is doubtful. The CDR3 runs to 15 residues. Germline-derived CDR1 and CDR2 are SGHTA and FQGNSA. This chain's CDR3 is CASSLGRLGQETQYF. CDR3 bases: TGTGCCAGCAGCCTTGGACGGTTGGGGCAAGAGACCCAGTACTTC.

The chain combines TRBV5-4 with TRBJ2-1, with 9 bases lining up with TRBD2. Germline CDR1 and CDR2: SGHNT and YYREEE (reference sequence). J lost 10 bases, V lost 4 bases, and 15 bases had no gene match. The CDR3 runs to 16 residues. The CDR3 is CASSRQLAGNGGEQFF. CDR3 nucleotides: TGTGCCAGCAGCAGACAACTAGCGGGTAATGGCGGAGAGCAGTTCTTC.

This clonotype was counted only a few times. This CDR3 is CSARDPNLARQTGNTIYF. CDR3 in DNA: TGCAGTGCTAGAGACCCAAACCTCGCAAGGCAAACTGGAAACACCATATATTTT. This chain uses TRBV20-1 with TRBJ1-3, with D unresolved. Germline-derived CDR1 and CDR2 are DFQATT and SNEGSKA (reference sequence). The CDR3 totals 18 residues. V gave up 0 bases and J gave up 2 bases, with 20 bases separating them.

There are a few counts of this clonotype. This chain links TRBV12-3 or TRBV12-4 with TRBJ2-3; 7 bases fit TRBD1. Trimming at V came to 4 bases and at J to 4 bases, leaving 8 bases not matched to a gene. The CDR3 has 15 residues. CDR3 DNA: TGTGCCAGCAGTTCAAGACAGGGCAGCGCAGATACGCAGTATTTT. Translation: CASSSRQGSADTQYF.

The chain couples TRBV15 to TRBJ2-2; D uncertain. This CDR3 is built from 14 residues. V was trimmed by 0 bases and J by 5 bases, leaving 7 bases between them. The germline V gene encodes CDR1 LNHNV and CDR2 YYDKDF (reference sequence). The DNA of the CDR3 is TGTGCCACCAGCAGAGACCCAAAAACCGGGGAGCTGTTTTTT. Translating gives CATSRDPKTGELFF.